The 7 T cell receptor beta chains given below trace back to one sample, sequenced in a study of technical replicates of blood from a few donors. Sequencing was performed with immunoSEQ multiplex PCR; in TCRdb, only in-frame clones are kept and a portion is missing. Among 68,000 or so clones, 95% to 97% were seen once, and the ten largest hold around 0.3%. Material: T cells isolated from PBMCs. These receptors all come from a human donor in good health.

The chain is built from TRBV21-1 and TRBJ2-7; the D call of TRBD1 is as the table states it, not checked on the DNA. TRBV21-1 is termed a pseudogene. This CDR3 has 17 residues. In DNA, the CDR3 is TGTGCCAGCAGCCCGCTCGTTGTCACGGGACAGGGCTACGAGCAGTACTTC. It yields the protein CASSPLVVTGQGYEQYF.

V gene TRBV7-3 combines with J gene TRBJ2-2; D not certain. Germline CDR1 reads SGHTA; CDR2 reads FQGTGA. Trimming shortened V by 5 bases and J by 4 bases, and 8 bases separated the two germline ends. The CDR3 length is 13 residues. In DNA form, the CDR3 reads TGTGCCAGCAGCCCCGTAGCCACCGGGGAGCTGTTTTTT. This encodes CASSPVATGELFF.

The chain recombines TRBV10-3 with TRBJ2-7; D ambiguous. The CDR3 length is 13 residues. Germline V lookup: CDR1 ENHRY, CDR2 SYGVKD. Trimming removed 6 bases at V and 2 bases at J, with 11 bases between. CDR3 nucleotide sequence: TGTGCCATCAGGCAGGCCGACCCCTACGAGCAGTACTTC. This translates into CAIRQADPYEQYF.

The rearrangement uses TRBV15 and TRBJ2-3; 7 bases line up with TRBD2. Germline CDR1 is LNHNV and CDR2 is YYDKDF (reference sequence). Losses at the gene ends were 8 bases for V and 2 bases for J; bases not matched to a gene: 4. The CDR3 is 13 amino acids. The DNA of the CDR3 is TGTGCCACCCAACTAGCGATCACAGATACGCAGTATTTT. This translates into CATQLAITDTQYF.

This chain joins TRBV2 and TRBJ1-1; a possible D gene is TRBD1 (5 bases). Germline assignment: CDR1 SNHLY and CDR2 FYNNEI. Trimming left V 7 bases short and J 4 bases short, with 13 bases between. The CDR3 spans 13 residues. The CDR3 DNA is TGTGCCAGCACTATCTACCAGGGCACTGAAGCTTTCTTT. It codes for CASTIYQGTEAFF.

This chain connects TRBV5-4 to TRBJ2-3; D may be TRBD2 (5 bases). Deletions cut 4 bases from V and 0 bases from J, with 9 bases between. Germline assignment: CDR1 SGHNT and CDR2 YYREEE (reference sequence). CDR3 size: 14 residues. CDR3 protein: CASSLEGSTDTQYF. The CDR3 DNA follows: TGTGCCAGCAGCCTCGAGGGAAGCACAGATACGCAGTATTTT.

This clone was seen just once. The chain has TRBV5-6 and TRBJ1-1; D call uncertain. The CDR3 sequence is 14 residues long. V was pared by 6 bases and J by 6 bases, with 18 bases between. Germline assignment: CDR1 SGHDT and CDR2 YYEEEE. The CDR3 reads CASTVLGGRAEAFF. CDR3 bases: TGTGCCAGCACCGTGTTGGGAGGGAGGGCTGAAGCTTTCTTT. Looking up the rest from reference TRBV5-6 and TRBJ1-1 gives the full variable domain: DAGVTQSPTHLIKTRGQQVTLRCSPKSGHDTVSWYQQALGQGPQFIFQYYEEEERQRGNFPDRFSGHQFPNYSSELNVNALLLGDSALYLCASTVLGGRAEAFFGQGTRLTVV.